The rows below give T cell receptor beta chains drawn from one sample of a study of blood T cell repertoires in COVID-19. TCRdb's table, derived via immunoSEQ multiplex PCR, lists solely in-frame clones and lacks some. The table has roughly 230,000 clones, roughly 84% seen once. Material: peripheral blood. The source of these receptors is a woman aged 80 or older with COVID-19, enrolled during active disease. The CDR3 runs from the conserved cysteine through the conserved F or W. Each record gives: clone size, V gene, D gene, J gene, CDR3 protein, CDR3 DNA. A D gene is named only where the DNA matches it firmly. Part of the rows lack a size; the others show once, few, many or a class for expanded clones.

size: .; V: TRBV6-2/TRBV6-3; D: .; J: TRBJ1-2; CDR3: CASSYAVRVNYGYTF; DNA: TGTGCCAGCAGTTATGCCGTTCGGGTGAACTATGGCTACACCTTC
size: .; V: TRBV25-1; D: TRBD1; J: TRBJ2-7; CDR3: CASSGLGTGGSYEQYF; DNA: TGTGCCAGCAGTGGCCTCGGGACAGGGGGTTCCTACGAGCAGTACTTC
size: .; V: TRBV18; D: .; J: TRBJ2-5; CDR3: CASSPSRETQYF; DNA: TGTGCCAGCTCACCAAGTCGGGAGACCCAGTACTTC
size: .; V: TRBV4-1; D: TRBD1; J: TRBJ1-5; CDR3: CASSQGQGWPPQHF; DNA: TGCGCCAGCAGCCAGGGACAGGGGTGGCCGCCCCAGCATTTT
size: .; V: TRBV5-8; D: .; J: TRBJ1-2; CDR3: CASSLSRRNYGYTF; DNA: TGTGCCAGCAGCCTCTCAAGGAGGAACTATGGCTACACCTTC
size: .; V: TRBV5-1; D: TRBD2; J: TRBJ2-1; CDR3: CASSFGLAGGGEQFF; DNA: TGCGCCAGCAGTTTTGGACTAGCGGGGGGCGGTGAGCAGTTCTTC
size: .; V: TRBV2; D: .; J: TRBJ2-4; CDR3: CASSESGTKAKNIQYF; DNA: TGTGCCAGCAGTGAATCGGGGACAAAAGCCAAAAACATTCAGTACTTC
size: .; V: TRBV5-6; D: TRBD1; J: TRBJ1-1; CDR3: CASSWDRRNTEAFF; DNA: TGTGCCAGCAGCTGGGACAGGAGGAACACTGAAGCTTTCTTT
size: .; V: TRBV13; D: .; J: TRBJ1-2; CDR3: CASSLNFSPERQGYTF; DNA: TGTGCCAGCAGCTTAAATTTTTCCCCGGAGAGGCAAGGCTACACCTTC
size: few; V: TRBV18; D: .; J: TRBJ2-5; CDR3: CASSPRQQETQYF; DNA: TGTGCCAGCTCACCACGACAGCAAGAGACCCAGTACTTC
size: .; V: TRBV4-2; D: TRBD2; J: TRBJ2-2; CDR3: CASSQVLAGGGELFF; DNA: TGTGCCAGCAGCCAAGTGCTAGCGGGGGGCGGGGAGCTGTTTTTT
size: .; V: TRBV9; D: .; J: TRBJ2-5; CDR3: CASSVSGRETQYF; DNA: TGTGCCAGCAGCGTCTCGGGGAGGGAGACCCAGTACTTC
size: few; V: TRBV9; D: .; J: TRBJ2-1; CDR3: CASSVGSRYYNEQFF; DNA: TGTGCCAGCAGCGTAGGGTCCAGATACTACAATGAGCAGTTCTTC
size: .; V: TRBV18; D: .; J: TRBJ1-2; CDR3: CASSPAGQLYGYTF; DNA: TGTGCCAGCTCACCTGCCGGACAGCTCTATGGCTACACCTTC
size: .; V: TRBV19; D: TRBD2; J: TRBJ2-1; CDR3: CATRPSGAQSNEQFF; DNA: TGTGCCACCAGACCTAGCGGGGCTCAGAGCAATGAGCAGTTCTTC
size: once; V: TRBV5-1; D: TRBD1; J: TRBJ2-3; CDR3: CASSLSTGGTDTQYF; DNA: TGCGCCAGCAGCTTGAGCACAGGGGGGACAGATACGCAGTATTTT
size: .; V: TRBV7-2; D: TRBD1; J: TRBJ2-7; CDR3: CASSLGTGLRYEQYF; DNA: TGTGCCAGCAGCTTAGGGACAGGGTTACGCTACGAGCAGTACTTC
size: .; V: TRBV4-1; D: .; J: TRBJ2-2; CDR3: CASSQADRSTGELFF; DNA: TGCGCCAGCAGCCAAGCCGACAGATCCACCGGGGAGCTGTTTTTT
size: .; V: TRBV3-1/TRBV3-2; D: .; J: TRBJ1-1; CDR3: CASSQSGIPEAFF; DNA: TGTGCCAGCAGCCAATCTGGCATACCTGAAGCTTTCTTT
size: .; V: TRBV2; D: .; J: TRBJ2-7; CDR3: CASSERQEVF; DNA: TGTGCCAGCAGTGAAAGGCAGGAGGTCTTC
size: once; V: TRBV18; D: .; J: TRBJ1-5; CDR3: CASSLTVQDYSNQPQHF; DNA: TGTGCCAGCTCACTTACGGTACAGGACTATAGCAATCAGCCCCAGCATTTT
size: .; V: TRBV5-4; D: .; J: TRBJ2-2; CDR3: CASTFGSGTNTGELFF; DNA: .
size: .; V: TRBV5-1; D: .; J: TRBJ2-2; CDR3: CASSLVTTSTGELFF; DNA: TGCGCCAGCAGCTTGGTGACTACCAGCACCGGGGAGCTGTTTTTT
size: .; V: TRBV7-2; D: TRBD2; J: TRBJ2-3; CDR3: CASSFSGGGTDTQYF; DNA: TGTGCCAGCAGCTTCAGCGGGGGGGGCACAGATACGCAGTATTTT
size: once; V: TRBV3-1/TRBV3-2; D: .; J: TRBJ2-5; CDR3: CASSQTGQKETQYF; DNA: TGTGCCAGCAGCCAAACAGGGCAAAAAGAGACCCAGTACTTC
size: once; V: TRBV7-2; D: TRBD1; J: TRBJ1-1; CDR3: CASSFNRGRTEAFF; DNA: TGTGCCAGCAGCTTCAACAGGGGAAGAACTGAAGCTTTCTTT
size: once; V: TRBV14; D: .; J: TRBJ1-1; CDR3: CAVSAVRNTEAFF; DNA: TGTGCCGTATCGGCGGTCCGGAACACTGAAGCTTTCTTT
size: .; V: TRBV6-5; D: .; J: TRBJ2-3; CDR3: CASHSLPGSRDTQYF; DNA: TGTGCCAGCCACTCGCTCCCCGGGAGTCGAGATACGCAGTATTTT
size: once; V: TRBV5-1; D: TRBD1; J: TRBJ1-2; CDR3: CASSLGAGTGRRYGYTF; DNA: TGCGCCAGCAGTTTAGGGGCCGGGACAGGGAGGAGGTATGGCTACACCTTC
size: .; V: TRBV2; D: .; J: TRBJ1-5; CDR3: CASSLQQVQPQHF; DNA: TGTGCCAGCAGTCTCCAACAGGTTCAGCCCCAGCATTTT
size: once; V: TRBV19; D: .; J: TRBJ1-1; CDR3: CASTPSSRGSTEAFF; DNA: TGTGCCAGTACCCCTTCTAGTAGGGGGTCGACTGAAGCTTTCTTT
size: .; V: TRBV18; D: TRBD1; J: TRBJ1-1; CDR3: CASSPPGQGARTEAFF; DNA: TGTGCCAGCTCACCACCGGGACAGGGGGCGAGGACTGAAGCTTTCTTT
size: .; V: TRBV7-6; D: TRBD1; J: TRBJ2-2; CDR3: CASSSGTGTPTGRTGELFF; DNA: TGTGCCAGCAGCTCCGGGACAGGAACTCCTACAGGCAGGACCGGGGAGCTGTTTTTT
size: .; V: TRBV10-2; D: TRBD1; J: TRBJ1-5; CDR3: CASRENQGGNQPQHF; DNA: TGCGCCAGCAGGGAAAATCAGGGGGGAAATCAGCCCCAGCATTTT
size: .; V: TRBV12-3/TRBV12-4; D: .; J: TRBJ1-1; CDR3: CASSLGATEAFF; DNA: TGTGCCAGCAGTTTAGGGGCCACTGAAGCTTTCTTT
size: .; V: TRBV13; D: .; J: TRBJ1-2; CDR3: CASSLTRTGFGYTF; DNA: TGTGCCAGCAGCTTAACCAGAACAGGGTTTGGCTACACCTTC
size: .; V: TRBV2; D: .; J: TRBJ2-2; CDR3: CASAAGTAGTGELFF; DNA: TGTGCCAGCGCGGCCGGAACGGCAGGGACCGGGGAGCTGTTTTTT
size: .; V: TRBV11-2; D: .; J: TRBJ2-1; CDR3: CASSLTGFEQFF; DNA: TGTGCCAGCAGCTTAACAGGGTTTGAGCAGTTCTTC
size: once; V: TRBV19; D: .; J: TRBJ2-6; CDR3: CASSIGDSGANVLTF; DNA: TGTGCCAGTAGTATAGGAGACTCTGGGGCCAACGTCCTGACTTTC
size: .; V: TRBV10-3; D: TRBD2; J: TRBJ2-3; CDR3: CAISSGSGGISDTQYF; DNA: TGTGCCATCAGCTCGGGTAGCGGGGGTATATCAGATACGCAGTATTTT
size: .; V: TRBV4-2; D: TRBD1; J: TRBJ2-5; CDR3: CASSPGTGDQETQYF; DNA: TGTGCCAGCAGCCCGGGGACAGGGGACCAAGAGACCCAGTACTTC
size: .; V: TRBV27; D: .; J: TRBJ2-5; CDR3: CASSWALQETQYF; DNA: TGTGCCAGCAGTTGGGCACTTCAAGAGACCCAGTACTTC
size: .; V: TRBV11-2; D: .; J: TRBJ1-3; CDR3: CASSLRTLASSGNTIYF; DNA: TGTGCCAGCAGCTTACGGACACTCGCGTCCTCTGGAAACACCATATATTTT
size: .; V: TRBV3-1/TRBV3-2; D: TRBD1; J: TRBJ2-1; CDR3: CASSQDGDRGQRQFF; DNA: TGTGCCAGCAGCCAAGATGGTGACAGGGGGCAGCGGCAGTTCTTC
size: .; V: TRBV7-2; D: .; J: TRBJ2-3; CDR3: CASSALVSLASTDTQYF; DNA: TGTGCCAGCAGCGCCCTAGTTTCCCTGGCTTCGACGGATACGCAGTATTTT
size: .; V: TRBV7-9; D: TRBD2; J: TRBJ2-3; CDR3: CASRRLAGASTDTQYF; DNA: TGTGCCAGCAGGAGACTAGCGGGGGCCAGCACAGATACGCAGTATTTT
size: .; V: TRBV27; D: .; J: TRBJ2-3; CDR3: CASSLSTGNTDTQYF; DNA: TGTGCCAGCAGTTTATCAACGGGGAACACAGATACGCAGTATTTT
size: .; V: TRBV14; D: .; J: TRBJ2-2; CDR3: CASSRNAGQVTGELFF; DNA: TGTGCCAGCAGCCGGAACGCCGGCCAGGTGACCGGGGAGCTGTTTTTT
size: .; V: TRBV6-5; D: TRBD1; J: TRBJ2-7; CDR3: CASRETGTGHYEQYF; DNA: TGTGCCAGCAGAGAGACCGGGACAGGGCACTACGAGCAGTACTTC
size: .; V: TRBV18; D: .; J: TRBJ1-2; CDR3: CASSPVGAINYGYTF; DNA: TGTGCCAGCTCACCCGTTGGAGCCATTAACTATGGCTACACCTTC
size: .; V: TRBV12-3/TRBV12-4; D: .; J: TRBJ1-2; CDR3: CASSPTVYGYTF; DNA: TGTGCCAGCAGCCCGACAGTCTATGGCTACACCTTC
size: .; V: TRBV12-3/TRBV12-4; D: .; J: TRBJ2-5; CDR3: CASSLDTQEAQYF; DNA: TGTGCCAGCAGCCTGGACACCCAAGAGGCCCAGTACTTC
size: once; V: TRBV5-8; D: .; J: TRBJ1-1; CDR3: CASSRREANTEAFF; DNA: TGTGCCAGCAGCAGAAGAGAGGCGAACACTGAAGCTTTCTTT
size: few; V: TRBV28; D: .; J: TRBJ1-5; CDR3: CASSLLAQPQHF; DNA: TGTGCCAGCAGTTTATTGGCTCAGCCCCAGCATTTT
size: .; V: TRBV30; D: TRBD2; J: TRBJ2-3; CDR3: CAWGTSGNTSTDTQYF; DNA: TGTGCCTGGGGGACTAGCGGGAATACTAGCACAGATACGCAGTATTTT